The clone carrying this T cell receptor (beta chain) has a handful of counts. What it binds is not known. Produced via immunoSEQ multiplex PCR; TCRdb's table is partial and in-frame only. The repertoire holds 400,000 to 450,000 clones, with approximately 90% as singletons. The CDR3 consists of 15 residues. Germline V gives CDR1 MDHEN, CDR2 SYDVKM. The V end was cut by 5 bases, the J end by 2 bases, with 13 bases between. This sample stems from a study of Ad26.COV2.S vaccination and SARS-CoV-2 variants. Study summary: Donor was one of the participants in the Ad26.COV2.S arm of the COV1001 trial. Findings of the study overall: Similar non-spike TCR breadth was seen in vaccine and placebo recipients. Analyses of TCR breadth and depth may have underestimated total T cell responses.

Treatment reported: about 20 received Ad26.COV2.S at low or high dose, single or two shots; about 5 received placebo; per-sample allocation not given. All samples were drawn on day 63, counting from the first vaccine or placebo injection. The vaccine delivered Wuhan-strain SARS-CoV-2 spike through an Ad26 vector. The genes are TRBV28 and TRBJ1-3; D possibly corresponds to TRBD1 (6 bases). This sample comprised peripheral blood, obtained in a trial of Ad26.COV2.S vaccine versus placebo. The source of this sequence is a person between 18 and 60 years old who received the Ad26.COV2.S COVID-19 vaccine or a placebo. CDR3: CASSPPGQPGNTIYF. Here the CDR3 DNA reads TGTGCCAGCAGTCCTCCGGGACAACCTGGAAACACCATATATTTT.